The 20 T cell receptor beta chains reported below all come from one sample, sequenced in a study of breast tumors, draining lymph nodes, adjacent tissues. Axillary draining lymph nodes of breast cancer patients supplied the node samples. TCRdb processed the multiplex PCR reads anew with MiXCR; each CDR3 protein has one entry. The profile covers roughly 260,000 distinct CDR3 sequences, with around 30% appearing a single time and 1.1% taken by the ten largest. Material for sequencing was axillary lymph node tissue. These receptors were collected from a female donor with breast cancer. Some clones in this sample may be carry-over from other donors' samples.

The chain joins TRBV6-5 to TRBJ2-7, with 9 bases matching TRBD1. After removal of 5 bases from V and 2 bases from J, the junction contained 7 bases not matched to a gene. The germline CDR1 and CDR2 sequences are MNHEY and SVGAGI. This CDR3 is 15 amino acids long. CDR3 bases: TGTGCCAGCAGTCCCCGGGACAGGGCTACCTACGAGCAGTACTTC. This encodes CASSPRDRATYEQYF.

In this sample, this clonotype turned up many times. The genes are TRBV19 and TRBJ1-4; no reliable D call. V lost 5 bases and J 4 bases, leaving 8 bases between the germline ends. This CDR3 is 13 amino acids long. Germline V gives CDR1 LNHDA, CDR2 SQIVND (reference sequence). In DNA, the CDR3 is TGTGCCAGTAGTCGAATGGGTAATGAAAAACTGTTTTTT. This gives the protein CASSRMGNEKLFF.

This clonotype came up many times. This sequence joins TRBV19 and TRBJ2-3; TRBD2 might be the D (7 bases). Per the germline V gene, CDR1 is LNHDA and CDR2 is SQIVND (reference sequence). V lost 3 bases to trimming and J lost 4 bases, with 17 bases between them. The CDR3 covers 16 residues. The chain's CDR3 is CASSMSGGGGPDTQYF. The CDR3 bases are TGTGCCAGTAGTATGAGCGGAGGGGGGGGCCCAGATACGCAGTATTTT.

The sample holds many counts of this clonotype. The chain joins TRBV11-2 to TRBJ2-2; 8 nucleotides align to TRBD1. The V gene's germline CDR1 is SGHAT and CDR2 FQNNGV. The CDR3 runs 16 residues. Germline trimming cut 5 bases from V and 7 bases from J; bases unmatched to any gene: 12. CDR3 loop: CASSIRGLSRGGELFF. CDR3 bases: TGTGCCAGCAGCATCAGGGGGCTGTCCAGGGGCGGGGAGCTGTTTTTT.

This clonotype was counted many times. The chain combines TRBV20-1 with TRBJ1-2, with TRBD1 matching over 10 bases. The CDR3 has 16 residues. Germline assignment: CDR1 DFQATT and CDR2 SNEGSKA (reference sequence). The V gene end was trimmed by 1 base and the J gene end by 4 bases; junction bases not matched to a gene: 9. The CDR3: CSARGPDRGRGYGYTF. The DNA for the CDR3 is TGCAGTGCTAGAGGCCCCGACAGGGGGCGAGGCTATGGCTACACCTTC.

This clonotype appeared many times. V usage is TRBV11-3 and J usage is TRBJ2-1; D might be TRBD2 (6 bases). Germline V CDR1 and CDR2: SGHNT, YENEEA. CDR3 length: 16 amino acids. Trimming removed 3 bases from V and 3 bases from J, with 15 bases in between. For the CDR3, the DNA is TGTGCCAGCAGCTTGGGGAGCGGGTGGAACTACAATGAGCAGTTCTTC. It yields the protein CASSLGSGWNYNEQFF.

This clonotype was seen ten or more times. This chain links TRBV30 with TRBJ1-2; D is possibly TRBD1 (6 bases). V was clipped by 8 bases and J by 0 bases, with 13 bases between them. In germline, CDR1 is GTSNPN, CDR2 SVGIG (reference sequence). The CDR3 consists of 13 residues. The CDR3 loop is CAGGGAANYGYTF. CDR3 bases: TGTGCCGGGGGCGGGGCCGCTAACTATGGCTACACCTTC. The variable domain in full, with the rest retrieved from reference TRBV30 and TRBJ1-2, is SQTIHQWPATLVQPVGSPLSLECTVEGTSNPNLYWYRQAAGRGLQLLFYSVGIGQISSEVPQNLSASRPQDRQFILSSKKLLLSDSGFYLCAGGGAANYGYTFGSGTRLTVV.

This clonotype was seen repeatedly, ten times or more. The chain couples TRBV7-9 to TRBJ2-2; 10 nucleotides align to TRBD2. J was trimmed by 5 bases and V by 3 bases; bases with no gene match: 9. This CDR3 region has 17 residues. Per the germline V gene, CDR1 is SEHNR and CDR2 is FQNEAQ (reference sequence). CDR3 nucleotides: TGTGCCAGCAGCTTCGGCGATACACTAGCGGGAACCGGGGAGCTGTTTTTT. Protein product: CASSFGDTLAGTGELFF.

The chain has TRBV28 and TRBJ1-4; 9 positions agree with TRBD1. This CDR3 spans 14 amino acids. Germline V gene data show CDR1 as MDHEN and CDR2 as SYDVKM. After removal of 4 bases from V and 6 bases from J, the junction contained 3 bases not matched to a gene. The CDR3: CASSSRDRDEKLFF. CDR3 in DNA: TGTGCCAGCAGTTCCCGGGACAGGGATGAAAAACTGTTTTTT.

This clonotype has a single count. The chain has TRBV5-6 and TRBJ2-2; D may be TRBD1 (5 bases). The J call may be faulty, since TRBJ1-1 better matches the DNA end. Germline V lookup: CDR1 SGHDT, CDR2 YYEEEE. The CDR3 totals 14 residues. This chain's CDR3 is CASSLGWGGTEAFF. In DNA form, the CDR3 reads TGTGCCAGCAGCTTGGGCTGGGGGGGCACTGAAGCTTTCTTT.

This sequence joins TRBV12-3 or TRBV12-4 and TRBJ1-2, with D unclear. Trimming left V 7 bases short and J 0 bases short, with 12 bases between. The CDR3 loop spans 14 amino acids. The CDR3 sequence is CASTLGGANYGYTF. In nucleotides, the CDR3 is TGTGCCAGCACCCTCGGCGGGGCTAACTATGGCTACACCTTC.

This clonotype appeared many times. This chain uses TRBV9 with TRBJ2-2; the D gene is possibly TRBD1 (5 bases). The ends were cut back, 0 bases at V and 4 bases at J, with 7 bases in the middle. The V gene's germline CDR1 is SGDLS and CDR2 YYNGEE. The CDR3 extends over 14 amino acids. The CDR3: CASSVVQGTGELFF. The CDR3 DNA reads as TGTGCCAGCAGCGTAGTGCAGGGCACCGGGGAGCTGTTTTTT.

This clonotype was detected ten times or more. Relative to the germline gene, one junction end is altered; a read error may explain this. The chain carries TRBV14 and TRBJ2-6, with a weak D call TRBD1 (5 bases). CDR1 SGHDN and CDR2 FVKESK come from the germline V gene. CDR3 length: 17 residues. CDR3 bases: TGTGCCAGCAGCCAAGGGGCCTTAGTCACTGGGGCCACCGTCCTGACTTTC. This translates into CASSQGALVTGATVLTF.

This clonotype has ten or more counts. This sequence joins TRBV5-1 and TRBJ2-2; the D is unclear. CDR3 size: 16 residues. The V gene lost 1 base and the J gene lost 1 base, with 11 bases spanning the gap. Germline loops: CDR1 SGHRS, CDR2 YFSETQ. This CDR3 reads CASSLFVTGNTGELFF. For the CDR3, the DNA is TGCGCCAGCAGCTTGTTTGTAACTGGGAACACCGGGGAGCTGTTTTTT.

Regarding this clonotype: The junction and the germline gene differ at one end; a read error may be behind it. DNA for the CDR3: TGTGTCAGCAGCCCAGGCCGCAGCTCCTACGAGCAGTACTTC. It encodes CVSSPGRSSYEQYF. V usage is TRBV3-1 and J usage is TRBJ2-7; D remains ambiguous. There are 14 residues in the CDR3. The germline V gene encodes CDR1 LGHDT and CDR2 YNNKEL (reference sequence).

This clonotype has a handful of counts. A read error is possible here, since a much larger clone lies one base away. Since the CDR3 does not end with the conserved phenylalanine or tryptophan, this likely comes from a read error. J is TRBJ1-2 and V is TRBV12-3 or TRBV12-4; D may be TRBD1 (5 bases). V was shortened by 6 bases and J by 4 bases, with 15 bases between the two germline ends. This CDR3 is built from 14 residues. The CDR3 reads CASSRESRGYGYTL. CDR3 coding DNA: TGTGCCAGCAGCAGGGAGTCTCGAGGCTATGGCTACACCCTC.

This clonotype was seen a single time. The missing conserved phenylalanine or tryptophan at the end of this CDR3 makes a read error likely. Because the CDR3's place on the DNA is in doubt, the DNA is left out and the CDR3 is given as listed by TCRdb. The chain recombines TRBV9 with TRBJ2-5. Germline CDR1 and CDR2: SGDLS and YYNGEE. The CDR3 numbers 13 amino acids, ends counted. This CDR3 is CASTDGVEETEYS.

This clonotype was seen repeatedly, ten times or more. The junction departs from the called germline gene at one end, perhaps through a read error. V and J are TRBV6-5 and TRBJ2-1; D remains unclear. There are 13 residues in the CDR3. Germline V gene lookup returns CDR1 MNHEY and CDR2 SVGAGI. Written as DNA, the CDR3 is TGTGCCAGCAGCTACTCTCATTACAATGAGCAGTTCTTC. This translates into CASSYSHYNEQFF.

V is TRBV18 and J is TRBJ2-7; D is perhaps TRBD1 (6 bases). The V gene lost 6 bases and the J gene lost 0 bases, with 12 bases spanning the gap. CDR3 length: 14 amino acids. Germline assignment: CDR1 KGHSH and CDR2 LQKENI. This CDR3 is CASSLRDTSYEQYF. For the CDR3, the DNA is TGTGCCAGCTCCCTCCGGGACACCTCCTACGAGCAGTACTTC.

This clonotype was seen ten or more times. One junction end does not reproduce the germline sequence, and a read error may be involved. For the CDR3, the DNA is TGTGCCAGCAGCCTAGCCTCTGACATTAGCAATCAGCCCCAGCATTTT. This gives the protein CASSLASDISNQPQHF. The chain is built from TRBV7-2 and TRBJ1-5; no definite D call. The CDR3 sequence is 16 residues long. CDR1 and CDR2 from the germline V gene are SGHTA and FQGNSA.